This T cell receptor (beta chain) was captured by sequencing in a study of blood T cell repertoires in COVID-19. The overall study: COVID-19 samples from acute and convalescent phases originated in the United States, Italy and Spain. Sample material is recorded as cDNA or gDNA derived from T cells, B-cell-depleted T cells, or PBMCs.

The assay was immunoSEQ multiplex PCR, and TCRdb's table has in-frame clones only and misses some. Here the sample spans some 400,000 clones, approximately 87% being singletons. Enrolment of Seattle patients took place during active infection, and they were followed longitudinally. CDR3 length equals 15 residues. V dropped 4 bases and J dropped 4; count of bases not matched to a gene: 9. Germline lookup yields CDR1 SGHNT and CDR2 YYREEE (reference sequence). The chain has TRBV5-4 and TRBJ1-2; 8 bases map to TRBD1. The clonotype was recovered from a woman in her fifties or sixties with COVID-19, enrolled during active disease. Sequenced sample: peripheral blood. CDR3 in amino acids: CASSTSGGSGYGYTF. In DNA form, the CDR3 reads TGTGCCAGCAGCACTTCAGGGGGCAGCGGCTATGGCTACACCTTC.